The 15 T cell receptor beta chains below come from one sample, sequenced in a study of blood T cell repertoires in COVID-19. Some clones are missing from TCRdb's copy, which holds only in-frame ones; the method was immunoSEQ multiplex PCR. The data contain some 670,000 clones, about nine tenths of them singletons. The sequenced sample consisted of peripheral blood. The receptors come from a woman aged 18-30 years with acute or convalescent COVID-19.

This chain joins TRBV27 and TRBJ1-1; D not resolved. The CDR3 has 14 residues. Germline V gene sequence: CDR1 MNHEY, CDR2 SMNVEV (reference sequence). Trimming pared 3 bases from V and 4 bases from J, leaving 12 bases between. The DNA of the CDR3 is TGTGCCAGCAGTTTTAATCCAGTTACCACTGAAGCTTTCTTT. It encodes CASSFNPVTTEAFF.

This clone has only one observation. The DNA for the CDR3 is TGCGCCAGCAGCCAAGTGTGGGGGGGGGAGTACAATGAGCAGTTCTTC. Residues: CASSQVWGGEYNEQFF. This chain uses TRBV4-1 with TRBJ2-1; TRBD2 matches 7 bases. Germline CDR1 MGHRA, CDR2 YSYEKL. V dropped 1 base and J dropped 4; count of bases not matched to a gene: 7. This CDR3 comprises 16 residues.

The chain joins TRBV24-1 to TRBJ2-3; 7 bases agree with TRBD1. The length of the CDR3 is 17 residues. V shed 3 bases and J 2 bases; nucleotides not matched to a gene: 10. The germline V gene has CDR1 KGHDR and CDR2 SFDVKD. CDR3 coding DNA: TGTGCCACCAGTGATGATCTGGGACAGCGAAACACAGATACGCAGTATTTT. Its protein is CATSDDLGQRNTDTQYF.

This chain uses TRBV9 with TRBJ1-1; D unclear. V gave up 0 bases and J gave up 0 bases, with 15 bases separating them. Per germline, CDR1 SGDLS and CDR2 YYNGEE. This CDR3 has 17 amino acids. CDR3 loop: CASSVEDYNGLNTEAFF. The CDR3 nucleotides read TGTGCCAGCAGCGTAGAGGACTATAACGGTTTGAACACTGAAGCTTTCTTT.

The V and J genes are TRBV24-1 and TRBJ2-1; TRBD2 agrees at 7 bases. V lost 3 bases and J lost 8; bases outside the gene matches: 6. The germline gives CDR1 KGHDR, CDR2 SFDVKD. This CDR3 is built from 14 residues. CDR3 in DNA: TGTGCCACCAGTGATCCGGGGGGTGGCGATGAGCAGTTCTTC. It specifies CATSDPGGGDEQFF.

This sequence joins TRBV12-3 or TRBV12-4 and TRBJ2-3; D remains ambiguous. The length of the CDR3 is 12 residues. V was cut by 4 bases and J by 5 bases, with 7 bases left in between. CDR3 nucleotide sequence: TGTGCCAGCAGTTCGACTCGAGATACGCAGTATTTT. Its protein product is CASSSTRDTQYF.

The chain combines TRBV5-6 with TRBJ2-7; 8 bases agree with TRBD1. V trimming: 1 base; J trimming: 7 bases; junction bases outside the gene matches: 10. CDR3 length: 15 residues. Germline CDR1 SGHDT, CDR2 YYEEEE. Here the CDR3 DNA reads TGTGCCAGCAGCTTGTATAGGTCAGGGGGCGGGGAGCAGTACTTC. Translated: CASSLYRSGGGEQYF.

Written as DNA, the CDR3 is TGCGCCAGCAGCCAGGATACCGGGAGCTACAATGAGCAGTTCTTC. Translating gives CASSQDTGSYNEQFF. This rearrangement joins TRBV4-1 to TRBJ2-1, with a tentative D call TRBD2 (6 bases). Germline V CDR1 and CDR2: MGHRA, YSYEKL. V lost 3 bases and J lost 3, with 12 bases in between. CDR3 length: 15 residues.

A word on this clone: The conserved phenylalanine or tryptophan normally closing the CDR3 is absent here, so this likely arose from a read error. The DNA is left out, because the CDR3 cannot be placed on it with certainty; the CDR3 is given as TCRdb lists it. This CDR3 reads CASSLLRVG. This chain connects TRBV7-7 to TRBJ1-2. Ends included, the CDR3 has 9 residues. Per germline, CDR1 SSHAT and CDR2 FNYEAQ (reference sequence).

The rearrangement links TRBV18 to TRBJ2-7, with 7 bases that match TRBD1. Germline CDR1 is KGHSH and CDR2 is LQKENI. This CDR3 spans 14 amino acids. J gave up 0 bases and V 5 bases, and 4 bases lay outside the gene matches. CDR3 residues: CASSTWDSSYEQYF. Written as DNA, the CDR3 is TGTGCCAGCTCAACTTGGGACAGCTCCTACGAGCAGTACTTC.

The chain is built from TRBV6-6 and TRBJ1-2, with TRBD1 matching over 9 bases. Germline V gene lookup returns CDR1 MNHNY and CDR2 SVGAGI (reference sequence). This CDR3 contains 15 residues. Trimming took 5 bases from V and 7 from J; bases not matched to a gene: 11. Here the CDR3 reads CASSQDRGRRGGYTF. CDR3 nucleotides: TGTGCCAGCAGTCAGGACAGGGGCCGTCGTGGTGGCTACACCTTC.

The genes are TRBV28 and TRBJ1-2, with D hard to call. The CDR3 consists of 13 residues. The V end lost 5 bases, the J end lost 2 bases, and 9 bases lay between the germline ends. Germline assignment: CDR1 MDHEN and CDR2 SYDVKM. In DNA form, the CDR3 reads TGTGCCAGCAGTCAGGTCCTAAACTATGGCTACACCTTC. It codes for CASSQVLNYGYTF.

The chain combines TRBV6-1 with TRBJ2-7; maybe TRBD1 (6 bases). Between the trimmed V and J ends, which lost 3 bases and 0 bases, there was a span of 18 bases. In germline, CDR1 is MNHNS, CDR2 SASEGT. The CDR3 covers 17 residues. The CDR3 loop reads CASSDLGAKQGSYEQYF. The CDR3 DNA follows: TGTGCCAGCAGTGATCTAGGGGCCAAACAGGGCTCCTACGAGCAGTACTTC.

The chain is built from TRBV6-2 or TRBV6-3 and TRBJ2-7; perhaps TRBD2 as D (5 bases). The germline gives CDR1 MNHEY, CDR2 SVGEGT. V lost 6 bases and J 0 bases, leaving 15 bases between the germline ends. The CDR3 sequence is 15 residues long. The CDR3 bases are TGTGCCAGCAGCAGCCTAGCTGGGCTCTCCTACGAGCAGTACTTC. Protein product: CASSSLAGLSYEQYF.

The chain carries TRBV19 and TRBJ1-2, with TRBD1 matching 8 bases. This CDR3 region has 14 residues. The ends lost 7 bases at V and 4 bases at J; junction bases unmatched: 8. Germline assignment: CDR1 LNHDA and CDR2 SQIVND (reference sequence). CDR3 amino acids: CASIRQGASYGYTF. The CDR3 DNA follows: TGTGCCAGTATTCGCCAGGGGGCATCCTATGGCTACACCTTC.